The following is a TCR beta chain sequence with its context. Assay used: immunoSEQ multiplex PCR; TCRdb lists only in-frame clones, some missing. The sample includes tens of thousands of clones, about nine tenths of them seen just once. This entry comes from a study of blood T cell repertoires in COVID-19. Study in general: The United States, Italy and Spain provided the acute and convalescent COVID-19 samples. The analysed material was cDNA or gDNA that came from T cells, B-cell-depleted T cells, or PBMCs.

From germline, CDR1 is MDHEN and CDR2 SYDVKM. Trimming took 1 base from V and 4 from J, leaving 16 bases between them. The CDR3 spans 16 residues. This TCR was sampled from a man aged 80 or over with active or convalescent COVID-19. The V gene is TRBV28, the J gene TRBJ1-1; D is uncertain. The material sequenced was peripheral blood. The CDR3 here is CASSLSGQTRGTEAFF. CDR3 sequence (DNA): TGTGCCAGCAGTTTATCTGGTCAAACAAGAGGCACTGAAGCTTTCTTT. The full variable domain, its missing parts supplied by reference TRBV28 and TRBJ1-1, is DVKVTQSSRYLVKRTGEKVFLECVQDMDHENMFWYRQDPGLGLRLIYFSYDVKMKEKGDIPEGYSVSREKKERFSLILESASTNQTSMYLCASSLSGQTRGTEAFFGQGTRLTVV.